This TCR beta chain was sequenced in a study of blood T cell repertoires in COVID-19. Germline assignment: CDR1 MNHEY and CDR2 SVGAGI. The CDR3 has 14 amino acids. V shed 8 bases and J shed 9 bases, with 17 bases lying between them. TCRdb's copy holds only in-frame clones and misses some; the assay was immunoSEQ multiplex PCR. The sample records 200,000 or so clones, approximately 80% being singletons. The clonotype was recovered from a woman of 80 years or more with COVID-19, enrolled during active disease. The material sequenced was peripheral blood. The chain combines TRBV6-5 with TRBJ1-6; D not resolved. The CDR3 DNA sequence: TGTGCCAGCCAGGTTACTGGTGCGTCTTCACCCCTCCACTTT. This encodes CASQVTGASSPLHF.